A single sample is the source of the 5 T cell receptor beta chains below, sequenced in a study of CD8+ T cells in alopecia areata. cDNA prepared by RNA extraction and subsequent reverse transcription served as the template for sequencing. Some clones are missing from TCRdb's copy, which holds only in-frame ones; the method was immunoSEQ multiplex PCR. The table records 150,000 or so clones, around 83% of them present only once. Treatment described: oral pan-JAK inhibitor, 5-10 mg twice daily. This specimen consisted of CD8+ T cells sorted from blood, obtained at week 4, from a patient treated with tofacitinib. These receptors were collected from a human donor with alopecia areata.

J is TRBJ2-1 and V is TRBV7-6; D ambiguous. The germline CDR1 and CDR2 sequences are SGHVS and FNYEAQ. The V and J ends lost 1 base and 7 bases respectively, with 5 bases between them. CDR3 length: 12 residues. CDR3 sequence reads: CASSLVVNEQFF. In nucleotides, the CDR3 is TGTGCCAGCAGCTTAGTAGTAAATGAGCAGTTCTTC. The variable domain in full, completed from reference TRBV7-6 and TRBJ2-1, reads GAGVSQSPRYKVTKRGQDVALRCDPISGHVSLYWYRQALGQGPEFLTYFNYEAQQDKSGLPNDRFSAERPEGSISTLTIQRTEQRDSAMYRCASSLVVNEQFFGPGTRLTVL.

This clone was counted at least ten times. The chain combines TRBV6-6 with TRBJ2-7; D unresolved. Germline-derived CDR1 and CDR2 are MNHNY and SVGAGI (reference sequence). The CDR3 is 15 residues long. Trimming stripped 7 bases from V and 0 bases from J, with 16 bases between. CDR3 sequence (DNA): TGTGCCAGCACCCTCAGAGCGATGCACTCCTACGAGCAGTACTTC. Its translation: CASTLRAMHSYEQYF.

The CDR3 sequence is CASSFFPGRNYGYTF. The CDR3 coding sequence is TGTGCCAGCAGCTTTTTCCCCGGCAGGAACTATGGCTACACCTTC. The chain is built from TRBV5-6 and TRBJ1-2; no clear D gene. This CDR3 is 15 amino acids long. V was clipped by 2 bases and J by 2 bases, with 13 bases between them. The germline V gene encodes CDR1 SGHDT and CDR2 YYEEEE.

The genes are TRBV27 and TRBJ2-7; TRBD1 might be the D (6 bases). The CDR3 totals 14 residues. CDR1 is MNHEY and CDR2 is SMNVEV in the germline V gene (reference sequence). V shed 1 base and J shed 5 bases, with 12 bases lying between them. CDR3 sequence: CASSLWDNSHEQYF. The CDR3 region has the DNA TGTGCCAGCAGTTTATGGGACAATAGCCACGAGCAGTACTTC.

The genes are TRBV2 and TRBJ2-3; 9 bases are shared with TRBD2. The CDR3 is 13 residues long. Germline-derived CDR1 and CDR2 are SNHLY and FYNNEI. The trim removed 11 bases at V and 4 bases at J, leaving 7 bases unmatched. The CDR3 sequence is CAQGAGGADTQYF. CDR3 DNA: TGTGCCCAGGGAGCGGGGGGCGCAGATACGCAGTATTTT.